These T cell receptor beta chains were read from a single sample in a study of control samples from healthy donors and cancer patients. Profiling relied on immunoSEQ multiplex PCR, and the TCRdb table lists in-frame clones only, not all of them. The sample consists of 120,000 or so clones, roughly nine tenths of them appearing once. The sequencing input was blood. These receptor sequences come from a woman aged 18-30 years in good health. Each CDR3 is given without its conserved first and last residue.

>17|TRBV5-3
ARSLPVPYTGAPGDEQF
>13|TRBV5-1
ASRSWRGGNSPLH
>14|TRBV28
ASSPGTVYSNQPQH
>14|TRBV14
ASSQVTGGNTGELF
>14|TRBV5-1
ASRGFDTSGNYEQY
>10|TRBV30
AWRAGRGEQY
>14|TRBV11-1
ASRGRTGAGGTEAF
>12|TRBV18
ASQTRQIYNEQF
>12|TRBV27
ASSRSGSSYEQY
>16|TRBV7-2
ASSQDLIGRDSYYEQY
>12|TRBV4-2
ASSSPGLASEQY
>13|TRBV6-6
ASSTGTGGSYGYT
>14|TRBV5-8
ASSSWDRAFNYGYT
>18|TRBV28
ASSPSYDRHTGLSSYEQY
>15|TRBV21-1
ASSKAKTGGRGGEQY
>12|TRBV6-5
ASSYSRGYYGYT
>13|TRBV6-2/TRBV6-3
ASSYHGQGAGELF
>12|TRBV5-4
ASSRGGSNQPQH
>15|TRBV24-1
ATSDLAPYRVSSPLH
>12|TRBV6-4
ASSDSSSTDTQY
>12|TRBV3-1/TRBV3-2
ASSQDRGTGKAF
>14|TRBV7-6
ASSPNRDRGRYEQY
>13|TRBV28
ASSSQVNSGNTIY
>13|TRBV11-1
ASSPQGAIMDTQY
>13|TRBV11-3
ASSGDRVNTGELF
>13|TRBV18
ASSRSGSGQWGYT
>11|TRBV7-2
ASSPAGGYEQY
>12|TRBV28
ATTSGNSLNEQF
>12|TRBV28
ASSWGGSEYEQY
>13|TRBV7-6
ASSYHSVLNTEAF
>13|TRBV19
ASSIWPKDYNEQF
>12|TRBV5-4
ASSLHSHTDTQY
>12|TRBV4-3
ASSQESTGDEQY
>12|TRBV7-2
ASSLVGREYEQY
>11|TRBV30
AWSVQANYGYT
>13|TRBV27
ASSLGLGGQETQY
>13|TRBV10-3
AISTRGTGNYEQY
>14|TRBV7-2
ASSLTSGLSPYEQY
>14|TRBV10-2
ASSESHGGAGDTQY
>13|TRBV28
ASSLRTGVGYEQY